A single T cell receptor (beta chain) is shown here with its context. The antigen is undetermined. Germline V gene sequence: CDR1 LGHNA, CDR2 YNFKEQ. V lost 1 base to trimming and J lost 0 bases, with 7 bases between them. The CDR3 sequence is 15 residues long. The sample belongs to a study of cytomegalovirus exposure and HLA in healthy donors. On the study more broadly: A subsequent analysis stated that the roughly 130 validation repertoires were run on the same platform as the 650 to 850 first-cohort repertoires.

Study results and caveats: Under in vitro conditions, three CMV-associated chains were confirmed as specific for CMV antigens. Rarity marked most TCR sequences, yet some public TCRs occurred in many donors.

Repertoires were generated with immunoSEQ multiplex PCR, while TCRdb's copy carries only in-frame clones and drops some. This table has some 120,000 clones, roughly 87% appearing once. The rearrangement joins TRBV4-2 to TRBJ1-5, with D uncertain. The sequence derives from a woman under 30 in good health and CMV-seronegative. Source material: PBMCs. DNA for the CDR3: TGTGCCAGCAGCCAAGGTGGCAGTAGCAATCAGCCCCAGCATTTT. Translated, it gives CASSQGGSSNQPQHF.